This is a list of T cell receptor beta chains from one sample in a study of cytomegalovirus exposure and HLA in healthy donors. Using immunoSEQ multiplex PCR, the repertoire was profiled, and TCRdb retains in-frame clones only, with some absent. This sample has approximately 110,000 clones, with 65% to 80% found just once. The specimen sequenced was PBMCs. The receptor set was obtained from a woman aged 60-75 years in good health and CMV-seropositive. Both conserved end residues are part of each CDR3. Each record gives: V gene, J gene, D gene, clone size, CDR3 protein, CDR3 DNA. The D gene is left open where the match is weak. Not all rows give a size; the values are once, few, many and, for expanded clones, a class.

TRBV30	TRBJ1-2	-	few	CAWSEGYRFYGYTF	TGTGCCTGGAGTGAGGGGTACCGATTCTATGGCTACACCTTC
TRBV5-1	TRBJ1-1	TRBD1	few	CASSAQGGRTEAFF	TGCGCCAGCAGCGCACAGGGGGGCCGGACTGAAGCTTTCTTT
TRBV9	TRBJ1-2	-	-	CASSPGVYGYTF	TGTGCCAGCAGCCCCGGGGTCTATGGCTACACCTTC
TRBV18	TRBJ2-3	TRBD2	-	CASSPGRPTGLAGDNTDTQYF	TGTGCCAGCTCACCGGGGCGGCCGACGGGACTAGCGGGAGATAACACAGATACGCAGTATTTT
TRBV9	TRBJ1-3	TRBD1	-	CASSVTGVGNTIYF	TGTGCCAGCAGCGTGACAGGGGTAGGAAACACCATATATTTT
TRBV7-2	TRBJ1-2	-	-	CASSWEVNYGYTF	TGTGCCAGCAGCTGGGAGGTTAACTATGGCTACACCTTC
TRBV4-2	TRBJ1-3	-	-	CASSQTDSGNTIYF	TGTGCCAGCAGCCAGACCGACAGCGGAAACACCATATATTTT
TRBV4-3	TRBJ1-4	TRBD1	-	CASSQAETGWDEKLFF	TGCGCCAGCAGCCAAGCCGAGACAGGGTGGGATGAAAAACTGTTTTTT
TRBV14	TRBJ1-4	-	-	CASSQEWRGEKLFF	TGTGCCAGCAGCCAAGAGTGGAGAGGTGAAAAACTGTTTTTT
TRBV7-9	TRBJ1-2	-	-	CASSTPAGANYGYTF	TGTGCCAGCAGCACCCCGGCAGGGGCTAACTATGGCTACACCTTC
TRBV10-3	TRBJ1-3	-	few	CAISEQGESGNTIYF	TGTGCCATCAGTGAACAGGGAGAGTCTGGAAACACCATATATTTT
TRBV21-1	TRBJ1-1	-	few	CASSKARYPAGTGCDTEAFF	TGTGCCAGCAGCAAAGCCCGATACCCAGCCGGGACAGGGTGTGACACTGAAGCTTTCTTT
TRBV6-4	TRBJ2-3	TRBD2	-	CASSGTSGGTQYF	TGTGCCAGCAGTGGGACTAGCGGGGGTACGCAGTATTTT
TRBV4-3	TRBJ2-7	-	-	CASSQDVGVGGPSVREQYF	TGCGCCAGCAGCCAAGACGTGGGGGTGGGGGGACCCTCGGTCAGGGAGCAGTACTTC
TRBV5-4	TRBJ2-3	TRBD2	few	CASSSASGGALADTQYF	TGTGCCAGCAGCTCAGCCTCCGGGGGGGCACTGGCAGATACGCAGTATTTT
TRBV7-6	TRBJ1-2	-	few	CASSLNSGSNYGYTF	TGTGCCAGCAGCTTAAACAGTGGCTCAAACTATGGCTACACCTTC
TRBV27	TRBJ2-1	TRBD2	-	CASSLGSSGGLVEQFF	TGTGCCAGCAGCCTGGGGAGTAGCGGGGGGCTCGTAGAGCAGTTCTTC